This T cell receptor beta chain was observed in a study of blood T cell repertoires in COVID-19 (TCRdb year 2020). About the full investigation: The collaborator samples originated in the United States, Italy and Spain and spanned the acute and convalescent phases of COVID-19. The prospective study material was composed of cDNA or gDNA derived from T cells, B-cell-depleted T cells, or PBMCs. Subjects who had been exposed to COVID-19, were actively infected with it, or had recovered from it provided the deeply sampled blood TCRbeta repertoires that made up the dataset. The repertoires were made available in a free public database intended to serve as a resource for research on the immune response to SARS-CoV-2. Samples came from the ongoing ImmuneRACE study (first 160 participants) plus 1,254 subjects from 6 global collaborators. Sample metadata almost always included a de-identified subject ID, COVID-19 status, age in years and sex. HLA class I and class II types, where available, came from metadata supplied by the sample provider rather than from assay-based typing. Broad study findings and their caveats: The amount of clinical and demographic metadata varied by source and participant and was provided uncurated.

As concerns this clone: It lacks a known antigen. No much larger clone is present one base from it, and per-base qualities are unavailable.

Counted from cysteine to phenylalanine, this CDR3 has 16 amino acids. The retained sequence is limited to the CDR3, 48 bases, with the frame set at the first base. The germline V gene specifies SGDLS as CDR1 and YYNGEE as CDR2. V and J lose 4 bases and 0 bases, and a span of 15 bases separates them. TCRbeta CDR3 regions were amplified from genomic DNA using the immunoSEQ Assay, a bias-controlled multiplex PCR. The authors' pipeline ran thus. The number of nucleated cells in each sample was estimated from the amplification of reference gene primers within the assay. Sequence reads were collapsed and filtered to measure the absolute abundance of every unique TCRbeta CDR3 rearrangement. For each sample, productive Simpson clonality was calculated by taking the square root of Simpson's diversity index across productive rearrangements. Sourced from immuneACCESS, this table was stored by TCRdb with only in-frame sequences that have V and J called. A share of the clones is absent; for the studies checked, an unresolved V gene accounts for under half, and the remainder has no known explanation. V, J and clone size are those of that table, while D and trimming were read from the DNA. Within this sample are about 140,000 clones, with 70% to 90% of them counted one time only. 3% to 3.5% of the sample goes to the ten largest clones.

In the prospective study, participants were about 18 to 95 years old, resided in approximately 25 geographic areas of the United States, and were enrolled through a virtual design. To assign participants to cohorts, the prospective study relied on clinical history that participants themselves reported in a screening survey and a study questionnaire. In the prospective study, whole blood, serum and a nasopharyngeal or oropharyngeal swab were collected from each participant by mobile phlebotomists. Additional blood draws and questionnaires over a 2-month period could optionally be provided by prospective study participants. Before DNA extraction, prospective study blood samples were shipped either frozen or at room temperature.

The sample comprised PBMCs or T cells enriched from blood (not recorded which). The rearranged chain carries TRBV9 and TRBJ2-3; a tentative D call is TRBD2 (6 bases match). The TCR originated in a woman aged 45 to 65 with acute COVID-19. The nucleotides read TGTGCCAGCAGCCCAAGTCCTAGCGTCAGCACAGATACGCAGTATTTT. Its product reads: CASSPSPSVSTDTQYF.